This T cell receptor (beta chain) was sequenced in a study of T cells after yellow fever vaccination. Study conclusions and caveats: Most primary-vaccination clones reappeared after the booster (approximately 95% CD4, around 88% CD8). High-abundance clonotypes from the bulk population could contaminate FACS-sorted repertoires.

5'RACE template switching added a universal primer site and UMIs to TCR cDNA. TCRdb reprocessed the 5' RACE reads with MiXCR, giving one entry per CDR3 protein. The profile shows around 300,000 distinct CDR3 sequences, roughly 13% of them singletons. In this sample, this clonotype turned up a few times. Its antigen is currently unknown. After removal of 1 base from V and 0 bases from J, the junction contained 3 bases not matched to a gene. CDR1 is DFQATT and CDR2 is SNEGSKA in the germline V gene (reference sequence). The CDR3 runs 16 residues. The TCR sequence derives from a man younger than 40 who received the YFV17D yellow fever vaccine. The chain couples TRBV20-1 to TRBJ2-5; the match to TRBD2 covers 12 bases. This specimen consisted of CD4+ T cells sorted from PBMCs, obtained 45 days after the yellow fever booster vaccination. The CDR3: CSARAWTSGNQETQYF. The CDR3 nucleotides read TGCAGTGCTAGAGCATGGACTAGCGGGAACCAAGAGACCCAGTACTTC.